This passage covers 9 T cell receptor beta chains from one sample sequenced in a study of shared clonotypes between healthy human individuals. Produced via immunoSEQ multiplex PCR; TCRdb's table is partial and in-frame only. The sample records roughly 2 million clones, under 97% being singletons. Sequences were obtained from naive CD4+ T cells sorted from blood. Subset specified: CD45RA+ positively selected. Receptor source: a man between 18 and 29 years old in good health.

V is TRBV28 and J is TRBJ2-7; D may be TRBD1 (6 bases). Germline lookup yields CDR1 MDHEN and CDR2 SYDVKM. The V and J ends lost 3 bases and 6 bases respectively, with 9 bases between them. The CDR3 sequence is 12 residues long. The DNA of the CDR3 is TGTGCCAGCAGTTTGGACAGCGGCGAGCAGTACTTC. Its translation is CASSLDSGEQYF.

V and J are TRBV19 and TRBJ1-2; 8 bases line up with TRBD1. Germline V gene sequence: CDR1 LNHDA, CDR2 SQIVND (reference sequence). Unmatched junction bases numbered 3, after V lost 6 bases and J lost 3 bases. This CDR3 spans 13 amino acids. In nucleotides, the CDR3 is TGTGCCAGTAGCGACAGGGGTGACTATGGCTACACCTTC. Translation gives CASSDRGDYGYTF. The entire variable domain, with the rest obtained from reference TRBV19 and TRBJ1-2, is as follows: DGGITQSPKYLFRKEGQNVTLSCEQNLNHDAMYWYRQDPGQGLRLIYYSQIVNDFQKGDIAEGYSVSREKKESFPLTVTSAQKNPTAFYLCASSDRGDYGYTFGSGTRLTVV.

The CDR3 sequence: CASSERGRINTGELFF. CDR3 bases: TGTGCCAGCAGTGAACGCGGGAGGATAAACACCGGGGAGCTGTTTTTT. The rearrangement links TRBV2 to TRBJ2-2; 8 bases match TRBD2. The CDR3 length is 16 residues. Germline-derived CDR1 and CDR2 are SNHLY and FYNNEI. The ends lost 2 bases at V and 2 bases at J; junction bases unmatched: 4.

As for this clone: Additional DNA sequences in this sample encode the identical CDR3. The chain joins TRBV5-1 to TRBJ2-3, with D possibly being TRBD2 (6 bases). The V end was cut by 3 bases, the J end by 0 bases, with 11 bases between. The CDR3 consists of 15 residues. CDR1 and CDR2 from the germline V gene are SGHRS and YFSETQ. This CDR3 is CASSSTRGSTDTQYF. In DNA form, the CDR3 reads TGCGCCAGCAGCTCGACGCGGGGAAGCACAGATACGCAGTATTTT.

The J gene is TRBJ2-3, the V gene TRBV25-1, with D unclear. Trimming left V 7 bases short and J 6 bases short, with 14 bases between. This CDR3 spans 13 amino acids. Per the germline V gene, CDR1 is MGHDK and CDR2 is SYGVNS. The CDR3 is CASTLPGRDTQYF. DNA of the CDR3: TGTGCCAGCACCCTCCCAGGACGGGATACGCAGTATTTT.

The V gene is TRBV18, the J gene TRBJ2-3; the match to TRBD2 covers 11 bases. In germline, CDR1 is KGHSH, CDR2 LQKENI. The CDR3 extends over 16 amino acids. V dropped 0 bases and J dropped 5; count of bases not matched to a gene: 4. The CDR3 protein is CASSPPGLAGRDTQYF. CDR3 sequence (DNA): TGTGCCAGCTCACCACCCGGACTAGCGGGCCGAGATACGCAGTATTTT.

V and J are TRBV28 and TRBJ1-2, with D possibly matching TRBD1 (5 bases). This CDR3 has 16 residues. With 6 bases removed from V and 4 bases from J, the gap between germline ends came to 21 bases. Germline lookup yields CDR1 MDHEN and CDR2 SYDVKM. Written as DNA, the CDR3 is TGTGCCAGCAGACCTGGGGCTTTGACGGGATTCTATGGCTACACCTTC. As protein: CASRPGALTGFYGYTF.

This chain links TRBV7-9 with TRBJ2-2; D is ambiguous. V dropped 0 bases and J dropped 6 bases, with 8 bases sitting between them. CDR1 is SEHNR, CDR2 FQNEAQ, per germline (reference sequence). The CDR3 contains 14 residues. CDR3 coding DNA: TGTGCCAGCAGCTTAGCTAGGACGGCCGGGGAGCTGTTTTTT. It yields the protein CASSLARTAGELFF. Variable domain in full (rest from reference TRBV7-9 and TRBJ2-2): DTGVSQNPRHKITKRGQNVTFRCDPISEHNRLYWYRQTLGQGPEFLTYFQNEAQLEKSRLLSDRFSAERPKGSFSTLEIQRTEQGDSAMYLCASSLARTAGELFFGEGSRLTVL.

The genes are TRBV6-5 and TRBJ1-1; 8 nucleotides align to TRBD1. CDR1 is MNHEY and CDR2 is SVGAGI in the germline V gene. This CDR3 comprises 15 residues. Trimming removed 0 bases from V and 11 bases from J; junction bases left unmatched: 11. The CDR3 nucleotides are TGTGCCAGCAGTTACTCCCCCCAGGGGGCGAGGGATGCTTTCTTT. It yields the protein CASSYSPQGARDAFF.